This T cell receptor (beta chain) was profiled in a study of blood T cell repertoires in COVID-19. Study overall: Acute and convalescent COVID-19 specimens originated in the United States, Italy and Spain.

CDR1 is LNHDA, CDR2 SQIVND, per germline (reference sequence). V was cut by 5 bases and J by 5 bases, with 30 bases left in between. This CDR3 region has 19 residues. Profiled with immunoSEQ multiplex PCR; TCRdb holds only in-frame clones, not every one. The table lists 300,000 to 500,000 clones, more than 75% of them singletons, with 0.95% to 1% in the top ten. Participant-given clinical history determined each cohort assignment. The source of this sequence is a woman younger than 45 with acute COVID-19. Sequencing input: PBMCs or T cells enriched from blood (not recorded which). This rearrangement joins TRBV19 to TRBJ2-5, with a possible D match to TRBD2 (6 bases). This chain's CDR3 is CASSDHRGSGGTGDETQYF. DNA for the CDR3: TGTGCCAGTAGTGACCACCGGGGGTCGGGTGGTACTGGTGACGAGACCCAGTACTTC.